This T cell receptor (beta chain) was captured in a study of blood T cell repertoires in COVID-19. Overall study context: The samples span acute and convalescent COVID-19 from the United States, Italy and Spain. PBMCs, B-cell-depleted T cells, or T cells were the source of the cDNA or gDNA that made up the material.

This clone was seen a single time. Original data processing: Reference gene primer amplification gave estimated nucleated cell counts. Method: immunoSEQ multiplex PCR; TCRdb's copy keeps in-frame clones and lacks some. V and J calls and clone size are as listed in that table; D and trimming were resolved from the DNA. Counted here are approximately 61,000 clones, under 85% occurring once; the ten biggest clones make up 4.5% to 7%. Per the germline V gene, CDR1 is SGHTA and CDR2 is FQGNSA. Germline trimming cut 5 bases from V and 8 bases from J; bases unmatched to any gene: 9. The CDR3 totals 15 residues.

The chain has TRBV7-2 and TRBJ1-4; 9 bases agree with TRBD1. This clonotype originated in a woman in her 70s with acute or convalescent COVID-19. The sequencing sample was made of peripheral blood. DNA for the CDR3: TGTGCCAGCAGCCCACTACAGGGGGCATTGGAAAAACTGTTTTTT. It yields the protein CASSPLQGALEKLFF.